A selection of T cell receptor beta chains follows, all from one sample in a study of PD-1 blockade in classical Hodgkin lymphoma. Produced via immunoSEQ multiplex PCR; TCRdb's table is partial and in-frame only. This sample has fewer than 30,000 clones, with approximately 87% found just once. The material sequenced was peripheral blood mononuclear cells (PBMCs), taken before the second cycle of nivolumab. The receptor set was obtained from a human donor with classical Hodgkin lymphoma. CDR3s include the opening cysteine and the closing phenylalanine or tryptophan. A D gene is named only where the DNA matches it firmly. The listing skips clone size in some rows; elsewhere it reads once, few, many or a size class.

J gene: TRBJ2-5; V gene: TRBV15; clone size: few; D gene: NA; CDR3 protein: CATSRELAHWGETQYF; CDR3 DNA: TGTGCCACCAGCAGAGAATTGGCGCACTGGGGCGAGACCCAGTACTTC
J gene: TRBJ1-4; V gene: TRBV15; clone size: NA; D gene: NA; CDR3 protein: CATMEVLSTNEKLFF; CDR3 DNA: TGTGCCACCATGGAAGTCCTGTCAACTAATGAAAAACTGTTTTTT
J gene: TRBJ1-2; V gene: TRBV9; clone size: NA; D gene: TRBD1; CDR3 protein: CASSTTGGIGYGYTF; CDR3 DNA: TGTGCCAGCAGCACGACAGGGGGCATTGGCTATGGCTACACCTTC
J gene: TRBJ1-1; V gene: TRBV10-3; clone size: NA; D gene: TRBD1; CDR3 protein: CAIRGDRVTEAFF; CDR3 DNA: TGTGCCATCAGGGGTGACAGGGTCACTGAAGCTTTCTTT
J gene: TRBJ1-5; V gene: TRBV11-1; clone size: NA; D gene: NA; CDR3 protein: CASSREVREPQHF; CDR3 DNA: TGTGCCAGCAGCCGTGAGGTTAGGGAGCCCCAGCATTTT
J gene: TRBJ1-2; V gene: TRBV2; clone size: NA; D gene: NA; CDR3 protein: CASIGRAHGYTF; CDR3 DNA: TGTGCCAGCATCGGCAGGGCCCATGGCTACACCTTC
J gene: TRBJ1-2; V gene: TRBV28; clone size: NA; D gene: NA; CDR3 protein: CASSSGIYGYTF; CDR3 DNA: TGTGCCAGCAGCTCAGGGATCTATGGCTACACCTTC
J gene: TRBJ1-5; V gene: TRBV6-5; clone size: once; D gene: TRBD1; CDR3 protein: CASSYNRGWAAPAF; CDR3 DNA: TGTGCCAGCAGTTATAACAGGGGATGGGCAGCCCCAGCATTT
J gene: TRBJ2-1; V gene: TRBV9; clone size: NA; D gene: NA; CDR3 protein: CASSAGDSVYNEQFF; CDR3 DNA: TGTGCCAGCAGCGCTGGGGACTCCGTGTACAATGAGCAGTTCTTC
J gene: TRBJ1-5; V gene: TRBV28; clone size: NA; D gene: TRBD1; CDR3 protein: CASLDRGFSNQPQHF; CDR3 DNA: TGTGCCAGCCTAGACAGGGGGTTTAGCAATCAGCCCCAGCATTTT
J gene: TRBJ2-5; V gene: TRBV7-6; clone size: NA; D gene: NA; CDR3 protein: CASSLVRGREETQYF; CDR3 DNA: TGTGCCAGCAGCTTAGTCCGGGGGCGAGAAGAGACCCAGTACTTC
J gene: TRBJ2-2; V gene: TRBV2; clone size: once; D gene: NA; CDR3 protein: CASSEAGGMNTGELFF; CDR3 DNA: TGTGCCAGCAGTGAAGCGGGCGGAATGAACACCGGGGAGCTGTTTTTT
J gene: TRBJ1-1; V gene: TRBV19; clone size: NA; D gene: NA; CDR3 protein: CASKARGNTEAFF; CDR3 DNA: TGTGCCAGTAAGGCCAGGGGGAACACTGAAGCTTTCTTT
J gene: TRBJ1-4; V gene: TRBV5-1; clone size: NA; D gene: NA; CDR3 protein: CASSPRSATNEKLFF; CDR3 DNA: TGCGCCAGCAGCCCCCGATCAGCAACTAATGAAAAACTGTTTTTT
J gene: TRBJ2-3; V gene: TRBV13; clone size: NA; D gene: TRBD2; CDR3 protein: CASSVRLAGAGDTQYF; CDR3 DNA: TGTGCCAGCAGCGTCCGACTAGCGGGAGCTGGAGATACGCAGTATTTT
J gene: TRBJ1-5; V gene: TRBV10-3; clone size: NA; D gene: NA; CDR3 protein: CAISDQAGSNQPQHF; CDR3 DNA: TGTGCCATCAGTGATCAGGCAGGTAGCAATCAGCCCCAGCATTTT
J gene: TRBJ2-1; V gene: TRBV29-1; clone size: NA; D gene: NA; CDR3 protein: CSVDETGARLEQFF; CDR3 DNA: TGCAGCGTTGATGAGACCGGGGCCCGGCTTGAGCAGTTCTTC
J gene: TRBJ2-2; V gene: TRBV14; clone size: NA; D gene: NA; CDR3 protein: CASSRVNSNTGELFF; CDR3 DNA: TGTGCCAGCAGCCGAGTGAATAGCAATACCGGGGAGCTGTTTTTT
J gene: TRBJ2-7; V gene: TRBV7-9; clone size: few; D gene: TRBD2; CDR3 protein: CASSLRGRGDEQYF; CDR3 DNA: TGTGCCAGCAGCTTACGCGGGAGAGGGGACGAGCAGTACTTC
J gene: TRBJ1-4; V gene: TRBV2; clone size: NA; D gene: NA; CDR3 protein: CASRAGQPLRLFF; CDR3 DNA: TGTGCCAGCAGGGCTGGACAGCCATTACGGCTGTTTTTT
J gene: TRBJ2-3; V gene: TRBV27; clone size: NA; D gene: TRBD1; CDR3 protein: CASSWRTGRDTQYF; CDR3 DNA: TGTGCCAGCAGTTGGAGGACAGGGCGAGATACGCAGTATTTT
J gene: TRBJ2-7; V gene: TRBV5-1; clone size: few; D gene: TRBD2; CDR3 protein: CASSGGLAGGEQYF; CDR3 DNA: TGCGCCAGCAGCGGAGGACTAGCGGGAGGCGAGCAGTACTTC
J gene: TRBJ2-7; V gene: TRBV7-2; clone size: NA; D gene: TRBD2; CDR3 protein: CASRLGPTSGSYEQYF; CDR3 DNA: TGTGCCAGCAGACTTGGCCCAACTAGCGGGAGTTACGAGCAGTACTTC
J gene: TRBJ1-4; V gene: TRBV4-3; clone size: NA; D gene: TRBD1; CDR3 protein: CASSRPRGAGGIKANEKLFF; CDR3 DNA: TGCGCCAGCAGCCGCCCCAGGGGGGCAGGTGGGATAAAGGCTAATGAAAAACTGTTTTTT
J gene: TRBJ2-2; V gene: TRBV4-3; clone size: NA; D gene: NA; CDR3 protein: CASSQVVENTGELFF; CDR3 DNA: TGCGCCAGCAGCCAAGTGGTAGAAAACACCGGGGAGCTGTTTTTT